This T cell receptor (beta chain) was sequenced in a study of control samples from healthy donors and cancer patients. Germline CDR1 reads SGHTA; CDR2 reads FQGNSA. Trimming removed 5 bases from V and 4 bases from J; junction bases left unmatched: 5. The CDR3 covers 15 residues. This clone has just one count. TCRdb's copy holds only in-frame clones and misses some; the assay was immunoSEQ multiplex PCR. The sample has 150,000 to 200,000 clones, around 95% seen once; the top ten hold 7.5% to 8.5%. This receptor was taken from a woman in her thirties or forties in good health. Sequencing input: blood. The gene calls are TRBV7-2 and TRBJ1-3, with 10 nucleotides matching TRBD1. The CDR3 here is CASSPGQGGGNTIYF. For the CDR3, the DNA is TGTGCCAGCAGCCCCGGACAGGGGGGCGGAAACACCATATATTTT. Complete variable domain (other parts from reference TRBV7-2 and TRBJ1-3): GAGVSQSPSNKVTEKGKDVELRCDPISGHTALYWYRQSLGQGLEFLIYFQGNSAPDKSGLPSDRFSAERTGGSVSTLTIQRTQQEDSAVYLCASSPGQGGGNTIYFGEGSWLTVV.